Shown below are 32 T cell receptor beta chains from a single sample sequenced in a study of T cell changes during pregnancy in multiple sclerosis. Measured with immunoSEQ multiplex PCR; TCRdb has only the in-frame clones, and not every one. This table holds 30,000 to 45,000 clones, around 93% found once. Sequenced here: CD8+ T cells from peripheral blood mononuclear cells, sampled before pregnancy. Receptor source: a female donor with multiple sclerosis, enrolled in a pregnancy study.

This chain links TRBV27 with TRBJ2-1; 8 bases align to TRBD1. Germline CDR1 and CDR2: MNHEY and SMNVEV (reference sequence). Trimming removed 2 bases from V and 6 bases from J; junction bases left unmatched: 6. CDR3 length equals 15 residues. This CDR3 is CASSLAGTGRNEQFF. As DNA, the CDR3 is TGTGCCAGCAGTTTAGCCGGGACAGGTCGCAATGAGCAGTTCTTC.

This clone was seen once. The chain couples TRBV5-1 to TRBJ2-7; D may be TRBD2 (5 bases). The CDR3 is 15 residues long. Germline V gene lookup returns CDR1 SGHRS and CDR2 YFSETQ. Trimming cost V 0 bases and J 5 bases, with 15 bases left between them. In DNA form, the CDR3 reads TGCGCCAGCAGCTTGGCCAGTGGGCTAGCAAACGAGCAGTACTTC. As protein: CASSLASGLANEQYF.

This clone was detected a few times. The rearrangement uses TRBV5-4 and TRBJ2-7; D gene ambiguous. The CDR3 sequence is 14 residues long. Trimming took 1 base from V and 2 from J, leaving 10 bases between them. Germline assignment: CDR1 SGHNT and CDR2 YYREEE (reference sequence). The CDR3 reads CASSLRNRAYEQYF. The DNA for the CDR3 is TGTGCCAGCAGCTTGAGGAACAGAGCCTACGAGCAGTACTTC. The full variable domain, in which reference TRBV5-4 and TRBJ2-7 provide the parts outside the CDR3, is ETGVTQSPTHLIKTRGQQVTLRCSSQSGHNTVSWYQQALGQGPQFIFQYYREEENGRGNFPPRFSGLQFPNYSSELNVNALELDDSALYLCASSLRNRAYEQYFGPGTRLTVT.

This clone showed up just once. This chain uses TRBV7-9 with TRBJ2-7; 10 bases line up with TRBD2. Looked up from germline, CDR1 is SEHNR and CDR2 is FQNEAQ (reference sequence). CDR3 size: 15 residues. V dropped 4 bases and J dropped 1; count of bases not matched to a gene: 4. This CDR3 is CASSSPSGRSYEQYF. Here the CDR3 DNA reads TGTGCCAGCAGCTCCCCTAGCGGGAGATCCTACGAGCAGTACTTC.

Here the CDR3 reads CASSRLHDYEQYF. The CDR3 nucleotides are TGTGCCAGCAGCCGCTTACATGACTACGAGCAGTACTTC. The V call is TRBV2, the J call TRBJ2-7; D remains unclear. Trimming cost V 6 bases and J 3 bases, with 12 bases left between them. The CDR3 extends over 13 amino acids. Germline V gene data show CDR1 as SNHLY and CDR2 as FYNNEI.

The V call is TRBV5-1, the J call TRBJ2-7, with 14 bases fitting TRBD2. Trimming cost V 4 bases and J 5 bases; bases outside gene matches: 5. The CDR3 contains 15 residues. The germline CDR1 and CDR2 sequences are SGHRS and YFSETQ. The CDR3, as DNA: TGCGCCAGCAGCCCCGGACTAGCGGGGGGAAACGAGCAGTACTTC. The encoded protein is CASSPGLAGGNEQYF. The full variable domain, in which reference TRBV5-1 and TRBJ2-7 provide the parts outside the CDR3, is KAGVTQTPRYLIKTRGQQVTLSCSPISGHRSVSWYQQTPGQGLQFLFEYFSETQRNKGNFPGRFSGRQFSNSRSEMNVSTLELGDSALYLCASSPGLAGGNEQYFGPGTRLTVT.

The rearrangement uses TRBV27 and TRBJ2-6, with 7 bases lining up with TRBD1. Trimming took 4 bases from V and 2 from J; bases not matched to a gene: 14. The CDR3 is 19 amino acids. Looked up from germline, CDR1 is MNHEY and CDR2 is SMNVEV (reference sequence). The CDR3 loop is CASSSRQGQKKAGANVLTF. In DNA form, the CDR3 reads TGTGCCAGCAGTTCCCGACAGGGACAGAAGAAGGCTGGGGCCAACGTCCTGACTTTC.

This chain connects TRBV19 to TRBJ2-1; 8 bases are shared with TRBD1. The CDR3 has 13 residues. Germline V gives CDR1 LNHDA, CDR2 SQIVND (reference sequence). J was trimmed by 8 bases and V by 5 bases; bases with no gene match: 5. The CDR3: CASSWTGMYEQFF. The DNA of the CDR3 is TGTGCCAGTAGTTGGACAGGGATGTATGAGCAGTTCTTC.

This chain links TRBV29-1 with TRBJ2-7, with 10 bases identical to TRBD2. The ends lost 1 base at V and 3 bases at J; junction bases unmatched: 6. Germline CDR1 is SQVTM and CDR2 is ANQGSEA. The CDR3 has 15 residues. CDR3 protein: CSVEVPTSGYYEQYF. The CDR3 DNA is TGCAGCGTTGAAGTCCCGACTAGCGGGTACTACGAGCAGTACTTC.

V usage is TRBV9 and J usage is TRBJ2-3; D perhaps matches TRBD2 (5 bases). Germline CDR1 reads SGDLS; CDR2 reads YYNGEE. The length of the CDR3 is 13 residues. The V end was cut by 2 bases, the J end by 1 base, with 5 bases between. The CDR3 region is CASSVGGTDTQYF. The CDR3, as DNA: TGTGCCAGCAGCGTCGGGGGCACAGATACGCAGTATTTT.

This clone has only one observation. This chain uses TRBV6-1 with TRBJ2-3; D unresolved. The V end was cut by 0 bases, the J end by 2 bases, with 9 bases between. Germline V gene sequence: CDR1 MNHNS, CDR2 SASEGT. The CDR3 contains 15 residues. The CDR3 coding sequence is TGTGCCAGCAGTGAAGCGAGAGGAACCACAGATACGCAGTATTTT. Encoded protein: CASSEARGTTDTQYF.

In DNA, the CDR3 is TGTGCCAGTACGGTGGGGACTAATCAGCCCCAGCATTTT. It codes for CASTVGTNQPQHF. The chain links TRBV19 to TRBJ1-5, with a possible D match to TRBD1 (5 bases). The CDR3 runs 13 residues. V was trimmed by 7 bases and J by 4 bases, leaving 11 bases between them. Germline values: CDR1 LNHDA, CDR2 SQIVND (reference sequence).

The chain combines TRBV27 with TRBJ1-1; D might be TRBD1 (6 bases). CDR1 is MNHEY and CDR2 is SMNVEV in the germline V gene (reference sequence). Trimming removed 2 bases at V and 4 bases at J, with 14 bases between. This CDR3 region has 15 residues. The chain's CDR3 is CASSLGWGPSTEAFF. Written as DNA, the CDR3 is TGTGCCAGCAGTTTAGGCTGGGGGCCCTCCACTGAAGCTTTCTTT.

The CDR3 DNA is TGTGCCAGCAGCTTAGGGTCCCTACACAGTACTGAAGCTTTCTTT. It codes for CASSLGSLHSTEAFF. The chain uses TRBV7-9 and TRBJ1-1, with D hard to call. The CDR3 has 15 amino acids. Trimming removed 1 base from V and 5 bases from J, with 14 bases in between. Germline CDR1 SEHNR, CDR2 FQNEAQ (reference sequence).

V and J are TRBV2 and TRBJ1-1, with D unclear. This CDR3 contains 13 residues. Per the germline V gene, CDR1 is SNHLY and CDR2 is FYNNEI. Trimming removed 5 bases from V and 5 bases from J, with 12 bases in between. CDR3 protein: CASSSRVGTEAFF. The CDR3 DNA reads TGTGCCAGCAGTTCCCGGGTGGGTACTGAAGCTTTCTTT. Full variable domain (rest looked up from reference TRBV2 and TRBJ1-1): EPEVTQTPSHQVTQMGQEVILRCVPISNHLYFYWYRQILGQKVEFLVSFYNNEISEKSEIFDDQFSVERPDGSNFTLKIRSTKLEDSAMYFCASSSRVGTEAFFGQGTRLTVV.

J is TRBJ2-1 and V is TRBV5-6; the D is unclear. Germline assignment: CDR1 SGHDT and CDR2 YYEEEE. This CDR3 has 12 residues. The V end lost 1 base, the J end lost 7 bases, and 6 bases lay between the germline ends. The CDR3 protein is CASSLPPNEQFF. CDR3 nucleotide sequence: TGTGCCAGCAGCTTGCCCCCGAATGAGCAGTTCTTC.

The gene calls are TRBV6-1 and TRBJ2-3; TRBD1 aligns across 10 bases. V was pared by 0 bases and J by 4 bases, with 4 bases of the junction left unmatched. CDR3 length equals 16 residues. Per germline, CDR1 MNHNS and CDR2 SASEGT. DNA of the CDR3: TGTGCCAGCAGTGAAGCGCCCGGACAGGGGGCAGATACGCAGTATTTT. It specifies CASSEAPGQGADTQYF.

This clone was seen just once. The CDR3 DNA is TGCGCCAGCCTCGGAGAAAACTATGGCTACACCTTC. Protein sequence: CASLGENYGYTF. V is TRBV4-1 and J is TRBJ1-2; D not resolved. The germline V gene encodes CDR1 MGHRA and CDR2 YSYEKL. Trimming took 8 bases from V and 2 from J, leaving 9 bases between them. CDR3 length: 12 amino acids.

The chain uses TRBV19 and TRBJ2-1; 10 nucleotides agree with TRBD2. The CDR3 contains 18 residues. Germline V gene data show CDR1 as LNHDA and CDR2 as SQIVND (reference sequence). J gave up 4 bases and V 4 bases, and 13 bases lay outside the gene matches. CDR3 in DNA: TGTGCCAGTAGTACTAGCGGGAGCGGCCTGGCGGGGTACAATGAGCAGTTCTTC. This codes for CASSTSGSGLAGYNEQFF.

This clone occurred a few times. The chain combines TRBV9 with TRBJ2-1; TRBD1 is a possible D gene (6 bases). The V end lost 3 bases, the J end lost 7 bases, and 14 bases lay between the germline ends. Germline loops: CDR1 SGDLS, CDR2 YYNGEE. There are 14 residues in the CDR3. The CDR3 here is CASSAWDNSNEQFF. The DNA for the CDR3 is TGTGCCAGCAGCGCGTGGGACAACTCAAATGAGCAGTTCTTC.

The rearrangement joins TRBV2 to TRBJ2-1; no reliable D call. The CDR3 has 11 amino acids. V was pared by 6 bases and J by 10 bases, with 10 bases between. Germline lookup yields CDR1 SNHLY and CDR2 FYNNEI. The CDR3 DNA reads as TGTGCCAGCAGGCTACCTAAGGAGCAGTTCTTC. This sequence encodes CASRLPKEQFF.

J is TRBJ1-2 and V is TRBV7-9; 10 bases line up with TRBD1. From germline, CDR1 is SEHNR and CDR2 FQNEAQ (reference sequence). The CDR3 length is 17 residues. V lost 5 bases, J lost 4 bases, and 13 bases stayed unmatched. The CDR3 region is CASSPPDRGFRGYGYTF. The CDR3 nucleotides read TGTGCCAGCAGCCCTCCGGACAGGGGGTTCAGGGGCTATGGCTACACCTTC.

The chain recombines TRBV5-1 with TRBJ1-6; 11 bases line up with TRBD1. V shed 4 bases and J 9 bases; nucleotides not matched to a gene: 6. This CDR3 is built from 15 residues. Germline V CDR1 and CDR2: SGHRS, YFSETQ. CDR3 loop: CASSARTGGGSPLHF. Here the CDR3 DNA reads TGCGCCAGCAGCGCACGGACAGGGGGCGGTTCACCCCTCCACTTT.

Only one count was recorded for this clone. The rearrangement links TRBV28 to TRBJ1-4, with 7 positions matching TRBD1. The length of the CDR3 is 16 residues. Germline V gives CDR1 MDHEN, CDR2 SYDVKM. The V gene end was trimmed by 5 bases and the J gene end by 6 bases; junction bases not matched to a gene: 12. The DNA of the CDR3 is TGTGCCAGCAGTCCACCTAGGGGGACAGAGGATGAAAAACTGTTTTTT. It encodes CASSPPRGTEDEKLFF.

This clone was seen a single time. The chain recombines TRBV12-2 with TRBJ1-2. TRBV12-2 is assigned pseudogene status. This CDR3 has 14 amino acids. The CDR3: CASPVDERVYGYTF. CDR3 DNA: TGTGCAAGTCCCGTCGACGAGAGGGTGTATGGCTACACCTTC.

The chain is built from TRBV5-4 and TRBJ2-5, with a weak D call TRBD2 (5 bases). CDR3 length equals 15 residues. Germline CDR1 is SGHNT and CDR2 is YYREEE (reference sequence). The ends were cut back, 0 bases at V and 4 bases at J, with 13 bases in the middle. This CDR3 is CASSLGEGVAETQYF. Written as DNA, the CDR3 is TGTGCCAGCAGCTTGGGAGAGGGAGTGGCAGAGACCCAGTACTTC.

The V gene is TRBV21-1, the J gene TRBJ1-1. TRBV21-1 constitutes a pseudogene. This CDR3 has 16 residues. The CDR3: CASPQGPAGYDTEAFF. DNA of the CDR3: TGTGCCAGCCCCCAAGGACCTGCGGGGTATGACACTGAAGCTTTCTTT.

The CDR3 protein is CASSEQGQNIQYF. In DNA, the CDR3 is TGTGCCAGCAGCGAACAGGGGCAAAACATTCAGTACTTC. This rearrangement joins TRBV5-8 to TRBJ2-4; 7 bases map to TRBD1. There are 13 residues in the CDR3. The germline V gene encodes CDR1 SGHTS and CDR2 YDEGEE. J lost 5 bases, V lost 4 bases, and 3 bases had no gene match.

This clone was detected only once. The chain is built from TRBV13 and TRBJ2-5; TRBD1 might be the D (6 bases). The CDR3 extends over 16 amino acids. V dropped 2 bases and J dropped 3 bases, with 16 bases sitting between them. The germline V gene encodes CDR1 PRHDT and CDR2 FYEKMQ (reference sequence). CDR3 region: CASSLRGQSAEETQYF. The CDR3 DNA reads TGTGCCAGCAGCTTAAGAGGACAGTCGGCGGAAGAGACCCAGTACTTC.

The chain couples TRBV6-6 to TRBJ2-5, with 10 bases aligning to TRBD1. V gave up 2 bases and J gave up 2 bases; unmatched junction bases: 2. Germline V CDR1 and CDR2: MNHNY, SVGAGI (reference sequence). This CDR3 comprises 15 residues. Here the CDR3 reads CASSYTGQGQETQYF. The CDR3 DNA follows: TGTGCCAGCAGTTACACGGGACAGGGGCAAGAGACCCAGTACTTC.

V usage is TRBV10-3 and J usage is TRBJ2-1, with D maybe TRBD2 (5 bases). Trimming stripped 8 bases from V and 10 bases from J, with 12 bases between. The CDR3 is 11 residues long. Germline V gene lookup returns CDR1 ENHRY and CDR2 SYGVKD. The CDR3: CAIGERDEQFF. The CDR3 DNA sequence: TGTGCCATCGGGGAGAGAGACGAGCAGTTCTTC.

V gene TRBV27 combines with J gene TRBJ1-1, with a tentative D call TRBD1 (6 bases). This CDR3 contains 14 residues. Germline assignment: CDR1 MNHEY and CDR2 SMNVEV (reference sequence). Trimming stripped 1 base from V and 2 bases from J, with 8 bases between. CDR3 DNA: TGTGCCAGCAGTTTATACAGGGACAACACTGAAGCTTTCTTT. This translates into CASSLYRDNTEAFF.